Each of the 17 T cell receptor beta chains below was sequenced from the same sample in a study of radiation and T cells in renal cell carcinoma. Assay used: immunoSEQ multiplex PCR; TCRdb lists only in-frame clones, some missing. The sample carries fewer than 25,000 clones, nearly 55% recorded once. The treatment was: treatment-naive control, cytoreductive nephrectomy. The source material was tumor tissue, sampled from a patient whose treatment was nephrectomy without radiotherapy. The receptors stem from a human donor with renal cell carcinoma.

This clone was detected ten times or more. The V and J genes are TRBV10-3 and TRBJ2-7, with no clear D. The CDR3 spans 12 residues. V shed 2 bases and J shed 0 bases, with 2 bases lying between them. Germline V gene lookup returns CDR1 ENHRY and CDR2 SYGVKD. CDR3: CAISEGSYEQYF. The CDR3 nucleotides are TGTGCCATCAGTGAGGGCTCCTACGAGCAGTACTTC.

The CDR3 sequence is CASNRHLNTEAFF. The CDR3 DNA is TGTGCCAGCAACCGACACCTGAACACTGAAGCTTTCTTT. This chain joins TRBV2 and TRBJ1-1, with no clear D. The germline V gene encodes CDR1 SNHLY and CDR2 FYNNEI. V was trimmed by 7 bases and J by 0 bases, leaving 9 bases between them. This CDR3 is built from 13 residues.

This clone was seen more than once but under ten times. This chain joins TRBV4-2 and TRBJ2-7; D unclear. The CDR3 is 12 residues long. Germline CDR1 and CDR2: LGHNA and YNFKEQ. V was clipped by 4 bases and J by 0 bases, with 4 bases between them. The CDR3 DNA sequence: TGTGCCAGCAGCCCAAGCTCCTACGAGCAGTACTTC. This sequence encodes CASSPSSYEQYF.

The DNA of the CDR3 is TGTGCCAGCAGTTCGGGGGGAAACATTCAGTACTTC. Translated: CASSSGGNIQYF. This chain links TRBV5-6 with TRBJ2-4; TRBD2 agrees at 7 bases. CDR3 size: 12 residues. Germline loops: CDR1 SGHDT, CDR2 YYEEEE. After removal of 5 bases from V and 6 bases from J, the junction contained 2 bases not matched to a gene.

The chain uses TRBV20-1 and TRBJ2-5, with D unclear. Looked up from germline, CDR1 is DFQATT and CDR2 is SNEGSKA (reference sequence). Trimming shortened V by 3 bases and J by 1 base, and 3 bases separated the two germline ends. The CDR3 spans 11 residues. DNA of the CDR3: TGCAGTGCTAGCTTCCAAGAGACCCAGTACTTC. Translated: CSASFQETQYF.

The chain is built from TRBV10-3 and TRBJ2-3, with D perhaps assigned TRBD1 or TRBD2 (5 bases each). V was clipped by 0 bases and J by 10 bases, with 11 bases between them. The CDR3 length is 13 residues. Germline CDR1 reads ENHRY; CDR2 reads SYGVKD. CDR3 sequence (DNA): TGTGCCATCAGTGAGTCCACCCAGGGAGCGCAGTATTTT. Protein: CAISESTQGAQYF.

In this sample, this clone is medium-sized. Here the CDR3 reads CASSTGGNTEAFF. The CDR3 nucleotides read TGCGCCAGCAGCACCGGGGGGAACACTGAAGCTTTCTTT. The J gene is TRBJ1-1, the V gene TRBV4-1; D is perhaps TRBD1 (5 bases). Trimming cost V 5 bases and J 1 base, with 8 bases left between them. The germline CDR1 and CDR2 sequences are MGHRA and YSYEKL. The length of the CDR3 is 13 residues.

This chain connects TRBV27 to TRBJ2-7; D is unresolved. Germline V lookup: CDR1 MNHEY, CDR2 SMNVEV (reference sequence). V gave up 7 bases and J gave up 6 bases, with 7 bases separating them. The CDR3 has 10 residues. The CDR3 DNA follows: TGTGCCAGCACTGGCCCCGAGCAGTACTTC. Its translation is CASTGPEQYF.

This clone was seen at least ten times. The gene calls are TRBV6-5 and TRBJ1-5; TRBD1 might be the D (5 bases). This CDR3 has 15 residues. Trimming stripped 2 bases from V and 2 bases from J, with 10 bases between. Germline loops: CDR1 MNHEY, CDR2 SVGAGI. The CDR3 sequence: CASSYGGSGNQPQHF. CDR3 bases: TGTGCCAGCAGTTACGGGGGAAGCGGCAATCAGCCCCAGCATTTT.

This clone appeared once. V usage is TRBV21-1 and J usage is TRBJ1-2. TRBV21-1 counts as a pseudogene. The CDR3 has 14 residues. The DNA for the CDR3 is TGTGCCAGCACCCCTAAGGCCCCTATCTATGGCTACACCTTC. Its translation: CASTPKAPIYGYTF.

The J gene is TRBJ2-7, the V gene TRBV5-5, with D hard to call. CDR3 size: 13 residues. CDR1 is SGHKS and CDR2 is YYEKEE in the germline V gene (reference sequence). V was clipped by 3 bases and J by 4 bases, with 11 bases between them. The chain's CDR3 is CASSSRVVYEQYF. The CDR3 nucleotides read TGTGCCAGCAGCTCTCGAGTGGTTTACGAGCAGTACTTC.

The gene calls are TRBV9 and TRBJ1-2, with no clear D. The CDR3 is made up of 15 amino acids. Germline assignment: CDR1 SGDLS and CDR2 YYNGEE. V was shortened by 0 bases and J by 4 bases, with 13 bases between the two germline ends. Here the CDR3 reads CASSVDSGRTYGYTF. CDR3 coding DNA: TGTGCCAGCAGCGTAGATAGCGGACGGACCTATGGCTACACCTTC.

This clone appeared a few times. V gene TRBV4-3 combines with J gene TRBJ1-5, with D tentatively TRBD1 (6 bases). V was trimmed by 4 bases and J by 0 bases, leaving 13 bases between them. There are 16 residues in the CDR3. Germline CDR1 reads LGHNA; CDR2 reads YSLEER. CDR3 amino acids: CASSPGGPGSNQPQHF. The CDR3 DNA reads as TGCGCCAGCAGCCCCGGGGGGCCCGGTAGCAATCAGCCCCAGCATTTT.

This clone has a handful of counts. The chain carries TRBV6-1 and TRBJ2-3; D is undetermined. The CDR3 consists of 14 residues. Germline CDR1 reads MNHNS; CDR2 reads SASEGT. Trimming removed 6 bases at V and 2 bases at J, with 12 bases between. CDR3 protein: CASRSTPVTDTQYF. In DNA form, the CDR3 reads TGTGCCAGCAGGAGTACGCCAGTCACAGATACGCAGTATTTT.

This clone has at least ten counts. The chain recombines TRBV6-5 with TRBJ2-3, with unresolved D. From germline, CDR1 is MNHEY and CDR2 SVGAGI. The CDR3 spans 13 residues. The germline V and J ends were trimmed by 8 bases and 1 base, with 10 bases remaining between them. The chain's CDR3 is CASGYWGTDTQYF. The DNA of the CDR3 is TGTGCCAGCGGCTATTGGGGCACAGATACGCAGTATTTT.

This clone was seen more than once but under ten times. The chain has TRBV9 and TRBJ2-3; D tentatively fits TRBD1 or TRBD2 (5 bases each). Trimming removed 0 bases at V and 5 bases at J, with 7 bases between. Per germline, CDR1 SGDLS and CDR2 YYNGEE. This CDR3 is built from 13 residues. CDR3 coding DNA: TGTGCCAGCAGCGTAGTGGGACGAGATACGCAGTATTTT. Translated, it gives CASSVVGRDTQYF.

The chain employs TRBV9 and TRBJ2-1; D might be TRBD2 (6 bases). The CDR3 extends over 15 amino acids. Trimming took 0 bases from V and 10 from J, leaving 17 bases between them. Germline V CDR1 and CDR2: SGDLS, YYNGEE. For the CDR3, the DNA is TGTGCCAGCAGCGTAGTAAATAGCGGACCCGGGGAGCAGTTCTTC. Protein sequence: CASSVVNSGPGEQFF.